The clone carrying this T cell receptor (beta chain) turned up a few times. Its antigen is undetermined. These data are taken from a study of cytomegalovirus exposure and HLA in healthy donors. The overall study: Genotyping of 400 or so donors showed that around 86% belonged to the Caucasian-associated ancestry cluster. Study-wide findings and caveats: According to a later analysis, donors in an Asian-associated ancestry cluster reportedly had fewer N-insertions than the roughly 670-donor mean. Only CMV serostatus was available as immune exposure information.

V was trimmed by 6 bases and J by 1 base, leaving 3 bases between them. Germline V CDR1 and CDR2: SNHLY, FYNNEI. The CDR3 is made up of 12 amino acids. It was with 60 Vbeta and 13 Jbeta primers that the PCR ran. Some clones are missing from TCRdb's copy, which holds only in-frame ones; the method was immunoSEQ multiplex PCR. Of approximately 50,000 clones listed, around 81% are singletons. The receptor comes from a man in his thirties or forties in good health and CMV-seropositive. This chain uses TRBV2 with TRBJ2-2; D is unclear. The sample was PBMCs. CDR3 sequence: CASRQNTGELFF. The CDR3 region has the DNA TGTGCCAGCAGACAGAACACCGGGGAGCTGTTTTTT.